These 14 T cell receptor beta chains were sequenced from one sample in a study of PD-1 blockade in classical Hodgkin lymphoma. Every patient was affected by relapse after autologous stem cell transplantation, while exposure to brentuximab vedotin was not uniform. Sequencing was performed with immunoSEQ multiplex PCR; in TCRdb, only in-frame clones are kept and a portion is missing. The sample lists some 50,000 clones, about three quarters occurring once. The starting material was peripheral blood mononuclear cells (PBMCs), obtained at baseline. Receptors were obtained from a human donor with classical Hodgkin lymphoma.

The rearrangement links TRBV27 to TRBJ2-7; D is tentatively TRBD1 or TRBD2 (5 bases each). V lost 6 bases, J lost 2 bases, and 14 bases lay in between. CDR1 MNHEY and CDR2 SMNVEV come from the germline V gene (reference sequence). The CDR3 consists of 14 residues. The CDR3 here is CASRPRDGTYEQYF. CDR3 DNA sequence: TGTGCCAGCAGGCCTCGGGACGGGACCTACGAGCAGTACTTC.

This clone was counted between two and nine times. The rearrangement uses TRBV5-3 and TRBJ2-5; the D gene could be TRBD1 or TRBD2 (5 bases each). TRBV5-3 qualifies as an ORF whose function is uncertain. The V end was cut by 4 bases, the J end by 5 bases, with 21 bases between. The CDR3 extends over 16 amino acids. The CDR3, as DNA: TGTGCCAGAAGCCTGGAGGACACTAGGTTTGGGGAGACCCAGTACTTC. This gives the protein CARSLEDTRFGETQYF.

The gene calls are TRBV11-3 and TRBJ1-6; D is unclear. CDR1 SGHNT and CDR2 YENEEA come from the germline V gene. The CDR3 totals 14 residues. V was cut by 1 base and J by 9 bases, with 10 bases left in between. The CDR3: CASSLGGKSSPLHF. The DNA of the CDR3 is TGTGCCAGCAGCTTAGGGGGAAAAAGTTCACCCCTCCACTTT.

The chain uses TRBV5-1 and TRBJ2-2; tentative D call: TRBD1 (7 bases). Germline V gives CDR1 SGHRS, CDR2 YFSETQ. V was trimmed by 1 base and J by 6 bases, leaving 13 bases between them. The length of the CDR3 is 15 residues. Here the CDR3 DNA reads TGCGCCAGCAGCTTGACCACAGGGGAGGCCGGGGAGCTGTTTTTT. As protein: CASSLTTGEAGELFF. Full variable domain (rest looked up from reference TRBV5-1 and TRBJ2-2): KAGVTQTPRYLIKTRGQQVTLSCSPISGHRSVSWYQQTPGQGLQFLFEYFSETQRNKGNFPGRFSGRQFSNSRSEMNVSTLELGDSALYLCASSLTTGEAGELFFGEGSRLTVL.

This chain uses TRBV4-2 with TRBJ2-2; tentatively, D is TRBD2 (5 bases). This CDR3 contains 17 residues. Trimming removed 4 bases from V and 2 bases from J, with 17 bases in between. Germline CDR1 reads LGHNA; CDR2 reads YNFKEQ. The CDR3 bases are TGTGCCAGCAGCCGAACGCTCGTACTAGATAACACCGGGGAGCTGTTTTTT. This encodes CASSRTLVLDNTGELFF.

The DNA of the CDR3 is TGTGCCAGCAGTAGCGACCGGGACAGGAGGCCCGAGACCCAGTACTTC. This sequence encodes CASSSDRDRRPETQYF. The rearrangement uses TRBV28 and TRBJ2-5; TRBD1 aligns across 8 bases. The CDR3 runs 16 residues. J gave up 5 bases and V 5 bases, and 13 bases lay outside the gene matches. CDR1 and CDR2 (germline): MDHEN, SYDVKM.

The sample holds a few counts of this clone. The rearrangement joins TRBV29-1 to TRBJ2-2, with 7 bases that match TRBD1. The V segment lost 7 bases and the J segment 0 bases; nucleotides outside the gene matches: 14. In germline, CDR1 is SQVTM, CDR2 ANQGSEA. The CDR3 length is 17 residues. The CDR3 is CSARSWLGTANTGELFF. The CDR3 coding sequence is TGCAGCGCCCGATCTTGGTTGGGGACAGCGAACACCGGGGAGCTGTTTTTT.

This clone was counted a few times. The chain employs TRBV5-6 and TRBJ2-7; D gene ambiguous. The CDR3 totals 11 residues. Germline V gives CDR1 SGHDT, CDR2 YYEEEE. V gave up 0 bases and J gave up 6 bases, with 4 bases separating them. This CDR3 is CASSLVIEQYF. The CDR3 DNA sequence: TGTGCCAGCAGCTTGGTGATCGAGCAGTACTTC. Based on the CDR3 plus reference TRBV5-6 and TRBJ2-7, the full variable domain is DAGVTQSPTHLIKTRGQQVTLRCSPKSGHDTVSWYQQALGQGPQFIFQYYEEEERQRGNFPDRFSGHQFPNYSSELNVNALLLGDSALYLCASSLVIEQYFGPGTRLTVT.

The chain employs TRBV9 and TRBJ2-1; 10 bases agree with TRBD1. The trim removed 0 bases at V and 7 bases at J, leaving 7 bases unmatched. Germline CDR1 and CDR2: SGDLS and YYNGEE. The CDR3 is 16 residues long. CDR3: CASSVGGQGFWNEQFF. The CDR3, as DNA: TGTGCCAGCAGCGTAGGGGGACAGGGGTTTTGGAATGAGCAGTTCTTC.

This chain joins TRBV30 and TRBJ1-6; D might be TRBD1 (6 bases). Looked up from germline, CDR1 is GTSNPN and CDR2 is SVGIG (reference sequence). Trimming stripped 3 bases from V and 11 bases from J, with 17 bases between. The CDR3 length is 14 residues. In nucleotides, the CDR3 is TGTGCCTGGAGGGGGCAGGGGAGTGTGACACCCCTCCACTTT. Translating it yields CAWRGQGSVTPLHF.

This chain uses TRBV18 with TRBJ1-1, with D possibly matching TRBD1 (6 bases). Germline CDR1 reads KGHSH; CDR2 reads LQKENI. Trimming took off 6 bases at V and 1 base at J, with 12 bases between the two ends. This CDR3 region has 14 residues. Here the CDR3 reads CASSPTGPNTEAFF. For the CDR3, the DNA is TGTGCCAGCTCGCCCACAGGGCCGAACACTGAAGCTTTCTTT.

The gene calls are TRBV19 and TRBJ2-5; no clear D. Trimming shortened V by 8 bases and J by 5 bases, and 12 bases separated the two germline ends. Germline-derived CDR1 and CDR2 are LNHDA and SQIVND (reference sequence). The CDR3 covers 12 residues. The DNA for the CDR3 is TGTGCCAGTGGGAATCCCGGGGAGACCCAGTACTTC. Amino acids: CASGNPGETQYF. The full variable domain, its missing parts supplied by reference TRBV19 and TRBJ2-5, is DGGITQSPKYLFRKEGQNVTLSCEQNLNHDAMYWYRQDPGQGLRLIYYSQIVNDFQKGDIAEGYSVSREKKESFPLTVTSAQKNPTAFYLCASGNPGETQYFGPGTRLLVL.

This clone appeared a few times. The chain joins TRBV11-2 to TRBJ2-1; 8 bases are shared with TRBD2. This CDR3 contains 13 residues. Germline trimming cut 6 bases from V and 5 bases from J; bases unmatched to any gene: 3. Germline V gives CDR1 SGHAT, CDR2 FQNNGV. CDR3 DNA: TGTGCCAGCAGTAGTAGCGGGGACAATGAGCAGTTCTTC. Its translation is CASSSSGDNEQFF.

The V gene is TRBV7-6, the J gene TRBJ2-6; perhaps TRBD1 as D (6 bases). From germline, CDR1 is SGHVS and CDR2 FNYEAQ. The V end lost 3 bases, the J end lost 0 bases, and 12 bases lay between the germline ends. The CDR3 sequence is 17 residues long. The CDR3 sequence: CASSFNRENSGANVLTF. CDR3 DNA: TGTGCCAGCAGCTTCAACAGGGAAAACTCTGGGGCCAACGTCCTGACTTTC.